This T cell receptor (beta chain) was captured by sequencing in a study of T cell clones after liver transplantation (dated by TCRdb to between 2018 and 2020). Background on the whole study: The samples were obtained from ITN030ST, a randomized trial that attempted immunosuppression withdrawal within 2 years after liver transplantation. Blood samples were collected pre-transplant, then pre-randomization ahead of withdrawal, and finally post-randomization once withdrawal had either been completed or failed. As an antigen-independent comparator for donor-reactive sequences, third party-reactive TCRbeta sequences were also identified from pre-transplant MLRs. Tolerance meant complete immunosuppression withdrawal for at least one year without liver enzymes rising beyond twice the upper limit of normal. A cohort of 8 liver transplant recipients was studied, of whom 3 were classified as tolerant and 5 as non-tolerant. Subjects received no induction therapy and standard immunosuppression until randomization at 12-24 months post-transplant. Three of the eight recipients were HCV-positive; the others were transplanted for non-autoimmune, non-viral indications. Donor-reactive T cell clones were identified using TCRbeta sequencing after a pre-transplant mixed lymphocyte reaction and were then followed in post-transplant blood. Overall results and qualifications from the work: Low numbers of available donor cells limited the measurable donor-reactive repertoire in a couple of subjects. Without allograft tissue specimens, donor-reactive T cells may have migrated into the graft rather than being deleted. A significant post-transplant decrease in circulating donor-reactive CD4 TCRbeta sequences was observed in 5 of 8 subjects, irrespective of tolerance or HCV status. When repertoire turnover was taken into account, detection of donor-reactive sequences was significantly reduced in 7 of 8 subjects for CD4 and in 8 of 8 subjects for CD8. The conclusions were considered preliminary, being limited by small, heterogeneous patient numbers and non-standardized post-transplant time points. A greater decline was seen for donor-reactive sequences than for third party-reactive sequences, suggesting partial antigen-specific deletion unrelated to withdrawal success.

The sample's time point label, decoded: pre-transplant. Unstimulated PBMCs, after thawing, were stained for CD3, CD4 and CD8 and then FACS-sorted into CD3+CD4+ and CD3+CD8+ populations. Randomization to immunosuppression withdrawal applied to every one of the 8 studied subjects. The Qiagen DNeasy Blood and Tissue Kit was used for isolation of genomic DNA. High-throughput TCRbeta CDR3 sequencing of frozen genomic DNA was performed by immunoSEQ, with PCR amplification, mapping, bias correction and internal controls included. The study's own analysis went as follows. Only productive rearrangements were retained, and each unique TCRbeta sequence was defined by its CDR3 nucleotide sequence together with its V and J gene. For classification of a sequence as donor-reactive, at least 5-fold expansion in CFSE-low cells relative to unstimulated pre-transplant cells and a frequency of at least 0.01% were required. To ensure at least 90% detection power, minimum frequency thresholds were set for each subject based on that subject's lowest-template unstimulated sample. Jensen-Shannon divergence between the top 1000 TCRbeta sequences post- versus pre-transplant served as the measure of repertoire turnover. Two-sided Fisher's exact tests were used to test for changes in the detection of donor-reactive sequences. Drawn from immuneACCESS, this table holds only the in-frame rearrangements with V and J called that TCRdb kept. Clones are partly lost; checked studies trace under half to an unresolved V gene and leave the rest unexplained. Clone size and the V and J calls come from that table; the DNA yielded D and trimming. This sample comprises 90,000 to 120,000 clones, around 83% of them detected only once. The ten largest clones capture 0.85% to 1% of the sample.

A note on this clone: Its antigen target is currently unknown. Base qualities are not at hand, and no much larger clone is one base apart.

The cysteine opens and the phenylalanine closes a CDR3 of 17 amino acids. Left in the record is the CDR3 DNA by itself, 51 bases read in frame from the first base. As encoded in the germline V gene (reference sequence), CDR1 is LNHDA while CDR2 is SQIVND. Between the V and J ends, shortened by 4 bases and 0 bases respectively, the junction contains 13 bases. The rearranged segments are TRBV19 and TRBJ2-6; 6 matching bases give a weak D call of TRBD2. Sequencing used CD4+ T cells from blood, obtained before liver transplant. The TCR comes from a human donor who received a liver transplant. The encoded CDR3 is CASSTQIGGSGANVLTF. DNA sequence: TGTGCCAGTAGTACCCAGATCGGGGGCTCTGGGGCCAACGTCCTGACTTTC.